The 10 T cell receptor beta chains below come from one sample, sequenced in a study of T cell repertoires in cytomegalovirus infection. Their antigens remain unidentified. TCRdb independently ran MiXCR on the reads; one entry per CDR3 protein. The table has fewer than 85,000 distinct CDR3 sequences, approximately 43% seen once; the top ten hold approximately 95%. Specimen: CD8+ T cells from cultured PBMCs, collected from culture after CMV antigen stimulation. The source of these receptors is a human donor in good health (CMV status not recorded). Some clones in this sample may be carry-over from other donors' samples.

The V call is TRBV7-4, the J call TRBJ1-2, with unresolved D. This CDR3 contains 16 residues. Germline-derived CDR1 and CDR2 are SGHVT and SQSDAQ. The germline V and J ends were trimmed by 5 bases and 8 bases, with 24 bases remaining between them. For the CDR3, the DNA is TGTGCCAGCAGCCCAAACCAGGAGGGCCCCACTGGGGGCTACACCTTC. This translates into CASSPNQEGPTGGYTF. The whole variable domain, filled in from reference TRBV7-4 and TRBJ1-2, reads GAGVSQSPRYKVAKRGRDVALRCDSISGHVTLYWYRQTLGQGSEVLTYSQSDAQRDKSGRPSGRFSAERPERSVSTLKIQRTEQGDSAVYLCASSPNQEGPTGGYTFGSGTRLTVV.

The V and J genes are TRBV10-3 and TRBJ1-3; weak D call: TRBD1 (5 bases). Germline lookup yields CDR1 ENHRY and CDR2 SYGVKD. V shed 6 bases and J shed 1 base, with 28 bases lying between them. The CDR3 runs 20 residues. In DNA, the CDR3 is TGTGCCATCAGGCCAAATGGGGCTTATGGGGCCTCCGATTCTGGAAACACCATATATTTT. Protein sequence: CAIRPNGAYGASDSGNTIYF.

The table lists this clonotype with many counts. The genes are TRBV7-8 and TRBJ2-7, with D unresolved. The CDR3 consists of 14 residues. Per germline, CDR1 SGHVS and CDR2 FQNEAQ. V lost 7 bases and J 5 bases, leaving 18 bases between the germline ends. As DNA, the CDR3 is TGTGCCAGCACCTGCGACACCCCAGGCGACGAGCAGTACTTC. Protein product: CASTCDTPGDEQYF.

The chain carries TRBV10-2 and TRBJ1-6, with 8 bases that match TRBD1. CDR1 WSHSY and CDR2 SAAADI come from the germline V gene. This CDR3 is 13 amino acids long. V dropped 3 bases and J dropped 17; count of bases not matched to a gene: 9. The CDR3 loop reads CASSDGQGPTIHF. CDR3 nucleotides: TGCGCCAGCAGTGACGGACAGGGTCCCACAATCCACTTT.

V is TRBV6-1 and J is TRBJ1-3, with D uncertain. Germline V CDR1 and CDR2: MNHNS, SASEGT. Trimming removed 0 bases at V and 1 base at J, with 4 bases between. CDR3 size: 14 residues. In nucleotides, the CDR3 is TGTGCCAGCAGTGAAGCAGGGTCTGGAAACACCATATATTTT. Its translation: CASSEAGSGNTIYF.

V is TRBV7-6 and J is TRBJ1-5, with D tentatively TRBD1 (5 bases). The V end lost 1 base, the J end lost 1 base, and 17 bases lay between the germline ends. The V gene's germline CDR1 is SGHVS and CDR2 FNYEAQ. This CDR3 has 18 amino acids. CDR3 sequence (DNA): TGTGCCAGCAGCTTAGGGGGGGGAACGGGACGGAGCAATCAGCCCCAGCATTTT. Amino acid sequence: CASSLGGGTGRSNQPQHF.

The chain carries TRBV7-6 and TRBJ2-7; the match to TRBD1 covers 7 bases. The V gene end was trimmed by 5 bases and the J gene end by 5 bases; junction bases not matched to a gene: 0. The germline V gene encodes CDR1 SGHVS and CDR2 FNYEAQ. The CDR3 has 11 residues. This CDR3 is CASSTGDEQYF. DNA of the CDR3: TGTGCCAGCAGCACAGGGGACGAGCAGTACTTC.

This chain uses TRBV12-3 or TRBV12-4 with TRBJ2-1; 7 bases map to TRBD2. The CDR3 loop spans 16 amino acids. With V trimmed by 7 bases and J by 5 bases, 14 bases remained unmatched. The CDR3 sequence: CASTALALAAHNEQFF. The CDR3 DNA is TGTGCCAGCACCGCTCTTGCCCTAGCGGCCCACAATGAGCAGTTCTTC.

This sequence joins TRBV6-5 and TRBJ2-7; D unclear. Trimming removed 4 bases from V and 5 bases from J, with 15 bases in between. Germline CDR1 and CDR2: MNHEY and SVGAGI. This CDR3 contains 14 residues. CDR3 amino acids: CASSSVSDLDEQYF. DNA of the CDR3: TGTGCCAGCAGTTCCGTCTCGGATCTGGACGAGCAGTACTTC.

This clonotype was found once. The gene calls are TRBV5-1 and TRBJ2-1; possible D gene TRBD1, 6 bases. V shed 1 base and J shed 4 bases, with 9 bases lying between them. From germline, CDR1 is SGHRS and CDR2 YFSETQ. The CDR3 is 14 amino acids. CDR3 sequence: CASSLLDSYNEQFF. CDR3 DNA sequence: TGCGCCAGCAGCTTGTTGGACAGTTACAATGAGCAGTTCTTC.